This entry describes one TCR beta chain. The source of the sample is a study of PD-1 blockade in classical Hodgkin lymphoma. Data came from immunoSEQ multiplex PCR; TCRdb stores just in-frame clones and leaves some out. Found here are over 20,000 clones, 84% of them singletons; the top ten hold about 1.7%. Each patient relapsed following autologous stem cell transplantation, and prior brentuximab vedotin exposure differed. Investigators isolated CD4+ T cells from thawed PBMCs through magnetic negative selection. Sequencing used CD4+ T cells from blood, obtained at baseline. The TCR originated in a human donor with classical Hodgkin lymphoma.

The CDR3 loop reads CASSEIGGAMREQYF. The CDR3 DNA reads as TGTGCCAGCAGTGAAATCGGGGGGGCCATGCGCGAGCAGTACTTC. The genes are TRBV2 and TRBJ2-7; 8 nucleotides line up with TRBD2. J was trimmed by 6 bases and V by 2 bases; bases with no gene match: 9. Germline loops: CDR1 SNHLY, CDR2 FYNNEI. The CDR3 is 15 amino acids.